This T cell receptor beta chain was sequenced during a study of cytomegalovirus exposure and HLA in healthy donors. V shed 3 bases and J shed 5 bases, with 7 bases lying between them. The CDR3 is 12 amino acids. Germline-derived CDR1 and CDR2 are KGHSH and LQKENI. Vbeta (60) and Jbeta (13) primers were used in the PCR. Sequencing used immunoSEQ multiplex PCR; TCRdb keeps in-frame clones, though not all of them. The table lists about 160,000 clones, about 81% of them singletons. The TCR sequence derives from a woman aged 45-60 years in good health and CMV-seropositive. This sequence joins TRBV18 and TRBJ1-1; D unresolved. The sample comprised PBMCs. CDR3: CASSPGVTEAFF. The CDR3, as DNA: TGTGCCAGCTCACCGGGCGTAACTGAAGCTTTCTTT. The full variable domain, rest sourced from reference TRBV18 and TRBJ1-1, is NAGVMQNPRHLVRRRGQEARLRCSPMKGHSHVYWYRQLPEEGLKFMVYLQKENIIDESGMPKERFSAEFPKEGPSILRIQQVVRGDSAAYFCASSPGVTEAFFGQGTRLTVV.